The 28 T cell receptor beta chains below all came from one sample that was sequenced in a study of shared clonotypes between healthy human individuals. Terminally differentiated effector memory CD45RA+ cells were excluded by CCR7 positive selection of CD45RO-negative cells. The data were produced by immunoSEQ multiplex PCR, yet TCRdb's version contains in-frame clones alone and is incomplete. This table has more than 500,000 clones, 85% to 95% appearing once. The sequenced sample consisted of naive CD8+ T cells sorted from blood. These receptors all come from a woman aged 25 to 39 in good health.

The V call is TRBV28, the J call TRBJ1-5; 7 nucleotides align to TRBD1. The CDR3 spans 15 residues. The V segment lost 3 bases and the J segment 3 bases; nucleotides outside the gene matches: 5. Germline V gene lookup returns CDR1 MDHEN and CDR2 SYDVKM. The DNA for the CDR3 is TGTGCCAGCAGTTTGCGACAGGGCTCCAATCAGCCCCAGCATTTT. This encodes CASSLRQGSNQPQHF.

The genes are TRBV4-1 and TRBJ2-7; tentative D call: TRBD1 (6 bases). V dropped 1 base and J dropped 1 base, with 11 bases sitting between them. The CDR3 spans 15 residues. Germline-derived CDR1 and CDR2 are MGHRA and YSYEKL. The chain's CDR3 is CASSQGGLHSYEQYF. The CDR3 DNA is TGCGCCAGCAGCCAAGGGGGGCTTCATTCCTACGAGCAGTACTTC.

The chain carries TRBV5-6 and TRBJ2-2, with 12 bases identical to TRBD2. This CDR3 contains 18 residues. The V segment lost 1 base and the J segment 2 bases; nucleotides outside the gene matches: 6. Germline values: CDR1 SGHDT, CDR2 YYEEEE. CDR3 protein: CASSLTSGRLFNTGELFF. CDR3 bases: TGTGCCAGCAGCTTGACTAGCGGGAGGCTTTTCAACACCGGGGAGCTGTTTTTT.

The CDR3 sequence is CASSPQGAGEQYF. In nucleotides, the CDR3 is TGTGCCAGCAGCCCACAGGGGGCTGGCGAGCAGTACTTC. The chain recombines TRBV14 with TRBJ2-5, with 9 bases fitting TRBD1. The J call is doubtful: the DNA matches TRBJ2-7 better. Germline lookup yields CDR1 SGHDN and CDR2 FVKESK. This CDR3 spans 13 amino acids.

V usage is TRBV11-2 and J usage is TRBJ2-7; weak D call: TRBD1 (6 bases). This CDR3 has 13 amino acids. Trimming shortened V by 5 bases and J by 3 bases, and 11 bases separated the two germline ends. Germline V lookup: CDR1 SGHAT, CDR2 FQNNGV. The CDR3 sequence is CASSRRGDYEQYF. CDR3 sequence (DNA): TGTGCCAGCAGCCGCAGGGGCGACTACGAGCAGTACTTC.

The V gene is TRBV28, the J gene TRBJ1-5, with D tentatively TRBD1 (6 bases). The CDR3 is 14 residues long. Germline V gives CDR1 MDHEN, CDR2 SYDVKM. Trimming took off 8 bases at V and 4 bases at J, with 15 bases between the two ends. The CDR3 DNA reads as TGTGCCAGCCTTCACAGGGATTTGAATCAGCCCCAGCATTTT. This codes for CASLHRDLNQPQHF.

This clone was seen a single time. This chain links TRBV14 with TRBJ2-5, with D perhaps TRBD1 (6 bases). Germline CDR1 SGHDN, CDR2 FVKESK. Trimming stripped 4 bases from V and 5 bases from J, with 23 bases between. CDR3 length: 17 residues. The DNA for the CDR3 is TGTGCCAGCAGCCCCCGCGTGTGGGGGCGCCAGGTTGAGACCCAGTACTTC. Its protein is CASSPRVWGRQVETQYF.

The chain employs TRBV5-4 and TRBJ1-2, with 7 bases that match TRBD1. Germline V gene data show CDR1 as SGHNT and CDR2 as YYREEE (reference sequence). The CDR3 consists of 13 residues. J lost 3 bases, V lost 3 bases, and 2 bases had no gene match. DNA for the CDR3: TGTGCCAGCAGCTCCACAGGGGACTATGGCTACACCTTC. Translated: CASSSTGDYGYTF. Using reference TRBV5-4 and TRBJ1-2 for the parts outside the CDR3, the full variable domain is ETGVTQSPTHLIKTRGQQVTLRCSSQSGHNTVSWYQQALGQGPQFIFQYYREEENGRGNFPPRFSGLQFPNYSSELNVNALELDDSALYLCASSSTGDYGYTFGSGTRLTVV.

Turning to this clone: Other nucleotide sequences in the sample specify the same CDR3. The chain recombines TRBV28 with TRBJ2-1; D perhaps matches TRBD2 (5 bases). This CDR3 spans 14 amino acids. The V gene's germline CDR1 is MDHEN and CDR2 SYDVKM. The V and J ends lost 2 bases and 4 bases respectively, with 9 bases between them. CDR3 amino acids: CASSLRGSYNEQFF. CDR3 bases: TGTGCCAGCAGTTTACGAGGGTCTTACAATGAGCAGTTCTTC.

The chain combines TRBV7-8 with TRBJ2-7; 15 bases agree with TRBD2. V dropped 3 bases and J dropped 6; count of bases not matched to a gene: 3. The CDR3 length is 15 residues. Germline V gives CDR1 SGHVS, CDR2 FQNEAQ. The DNA of the CDR3 is TGTGCCAGCAGCTTCATGGGACTAGCGGGAGGCGAGCAGTACTTC. Its translation: CASSFMGLAGGEQYF.

The table lists this clone with a few counts. The chain combines TRBV11-2 with TRBJ2-7; 9 bases are shared with TRBD2. V lost 3 bases and J lost 5; bases outside the gene matches: 8. Germline CDR1 is SGHAT and CDR2 is FQNNGV. This CDR3 region has 15 residues. This CDR3 is CASSFGGTSFDEQYF. DNA of the CDR3: TGTGCCAGCAGCTTTGGCGGGACTAGCTTCGACGAGCAGTACTTC.

This clone was recorded once. The V call is TRBV7-9, the J call TRBJ2-7; D is uncertain. Deletions cut 4 bases from V and 2 bases from J, with 18 bases between. The CDR3 consists of 16 residues. The germline V gene has CDR1 SEHNR and CDR2 FQNEAQ (reference sequence). The CDR3 sequence is CASSSPADGPPYEQYF. Written as DNA, the CDR3 is TGTGCCAGCAGCTCCCCTGCGGACGGACCCCCCTACGAGCAGTACTTC.

The chain combines TRBV19 with TRBJ2-7; D is ambiguous. The CDR3 is made up of 14 amino acids. V was shortened by 7 bases and J by 5 bases, with 18 bases between the two germline ends. In germline, CDR1 is LNHDA, CDR2 SQIVND (reference sequence). The CDR3 loop is CASTPRSAVDEQYF. CDR3 sequence (DNA): TGTGCCAGTACCCCAAGGAGCGCGGTCGACGAGCAGTACTTC.

V gene TRBV25-1 combines with J gene TRBJ2-3, with D possibly TRBD2 on 6 matching bases. This CDR3 region has 15 residues. The V gene lost 2 bases and the J gene lost 6 bases, with 15 bases spanning the gap. Per the germline V gene, CDR1 is MGHDK and CDR2 is SYGVNS. Here the CDR3 DNA reads TGTGCCAGCAGTGAAATACTAGCCGGTGTCGATACGCAGTATTTT. This sequence encodes CASSEILAGVDTQYF.

This clone occurred a few times. The chain uses TRBV5-1 and TRBJ2-7; possible D gene TRBD2, 7 bases. Germline V gene data show CDR1 as SGHRS and CDR2 as YFSETQ. The CDR3 totals 14 residues. Trimming pared 3 bases from V and 0 bases from J, leaving 10 bases between. The CDR3 sequence: CASSSGEGSYEQYF. CDR3 sequence (DNA): TGCGCCAGCAGCTCAGGGGAGGGCTCCTACGAGCAGTACTTC.

The chain carries TRBV7-9 and TRBJ1-1; perhaps TRBD1 as D (5 bases). Trimming removed 1 base from V and 5 bases from J, with 11 bases in between. Germline V lookup: CDR1 SEHNR, CDR2 FQNEAQ (reference sequence). CDR3 size: 14 residues. The chain's CDR3 is CASSLGREGTEAFF. As DNA, the CDR3 is TGTGCCAGCAGCTTAGGCAGGGAGGGGACTGAAGCTTTCTTT. The full variable domain, rest sourced from reference TRBV7-9 and TRBJ1-1, is DTGVSQNPRHKITKRGQNVTFRCDPISEHNRLYWYRQTLGQGPEFLTYFQNEAQLEKSRLLSDRFSAERPKGSFSTLEIQRTEQGDSAMYLCASSLGREGTEAFFGQGTRLTVV.

The chain carries TRBV11-2 and TRBJ2-7; 9 bases are a match to TRBD2. Germline V gives CDR1 SGHAT, CDR2 FQNNGV. Losses at the gene ends were 3 bases for V and 7 bases for J; bases not matched to a gene: 7. CDR3 length: 14 amino acids. CDR3 residues: CASSLTSGMGEQYF. The CDR3 DNA reads TGTGCCAGCAGCTTGACTAGCGGAATGGGAGAGCAGTACTTC. The full variable domain, in which reference TRBV11-2 and TRBJ2-7 provide the parts outside the CDR3, is EAGVAQSPRYKIIEKRQSVAFWCNPISGHATLYWYQQILGQGPKLLIQFQNNGVVDDSQLPKDRFSAERLKGVDSTLKIQPAKLEDSAVYLCASSLTSGMGEQYFGPGTRLTVT.

The gene calls are TRBV10-2 and TRBJ1-2; 8 bases are shared with TRBD1. Germline V gene sequence: CDR1 WSHSY, CDR2 SAAADI. Losses at the gene ends were 4 bases for V and 5 bases for J; bases not matched to a gene: 9. The CDR3 is 15 residues long. Written as DNA, the CDR3 is TGCGCCAGCAGTGTAAGCCGGGACAGGACGTATGGCTACACCTTC. Translating it yields CASSVSRDRTYGYTF.

The rearrangement uses TRBV29-1 and TRBJ2-2; 7 bases fit TRBD2. Trimming cost V 6 bases and J 1 base; bases outside gene matches: 2. Germline CDR1 SQVTM, CDR2 ANQGSEA. The CDR3 consists of 13 residues. CDR3 nucleotide sequence: TGCAGCGTAGCGGGGCTGAACACCGGGGAGCTGTTTTTT. Protein product: CSVAGLNTGELFF.

The chain couples TRBV5-6 to TRBJ2-6; 7 positions match TRBD2. The V segment lost 7 bases and the J segment 9 bases; nucleotides outside the gene matches: 16. Germline assignment: CDR1 SGHDT and CDR2 YYEEEE. CDR3 size: 16 residues. In DNA, the CDR3 is TGTGCCAGCCGGACCTGGGGTAGCGGGCCGTTCAACGTCCTGACTTTC. This encodes CASRTWGSGPFNVLTF.

This sequence joins TRBV28 and TRBJ2-7; 8 nucleotides agree with TRBD1. Germline CDR1 is MDHEN and CDR2 is SYDVKM. Trimming removed 3 bases from V and 3 bases from J; junction bases left unmatched: 7. CDR3 size: 15 residues. Written as DNA, the CDR3 is TGTGCCAGCAGTTTTTCCGCAGGGGGCCACTACGAGCAGTACTTC. Translation gives CASSFSAGGHYEQYF.

This clone was found once. This sequence joins TRBV2 and TRBJ1-5, with D perhaps matching TRBD1 (6 bases). Trimming took 3 bases from V and 7 from J, leaving 19 bases between them. Germline CDR1 and CDR2: SNHLY and FYNNEI. This CDR3 is 16 amino acids long. Here the CDR3 DNA reads TGTGCCAGCAGTGACGACAGGCTAGGCGGTGGACAGCCCCAGCATTTT. Its translation is CASSDDRLGGGQPQHF.

J is TRBJ1-1 and V is TRBV27; 8 nucleotides line up with TRBD1. After removal of 2 bases from V and 7 bases from J, the junction contained 6 bases not matched to a gene. CDR3 length: 14 residues. CDR1 and CDR2 (germline): MNHEY, SMNVEV (reference sequence). The CDR3 protein is CASSLTGGQLEAFF. The CDR3 bases are TGTGCCAGCAGTTTAACAGGGGGACAGCTTGAAGCTTTCTTT.

This clone was seen only once. The chain is built from TRBV30 and TRBJ1-2; the match to TRBD1 covers 8 bases. The J segment lost 6 bases and the V segment lost 1 base, leaving 7 bases of the junction unmatched. The germline CDR1 and CDR2 sequences are GTSNPN and SVGIG (reference sequence). The CDR3 loop spans 14 amino acids. Here the CDR3 DNA reads TGTGCCTGGAGTGAGGGCAGGGGGCGAGATGGCTACACCTTC. Translated, it gives CAWSEGRGRDGYTF.

This rearrangement joins TRBV2 to TRBJ2-7, with D maybe TRBD1 (5 bases). This CDR3 has 11 amino acids. Germline V lookup: CDR1 SNHLY, CDR2 FYNNEI. Between the trimmed V and J ends, which lost 6 bases and 6 bases, there was a span of 9 bases. CDR3 in amino acids: CASSQGSEQYF. CDR3 coding DNA: TGTGCCAGCAGCCAGGGATCCGAGCAGTACTTC.

This clone was counted once. This chain connects TRBV7-6 to TRBJ2-5; no clear D gene. The germline CDR1 and CDR2 sequences are SGHVS and FNYEAQ. This CDR3 is built from 15 residues. Trimming stripped 3 bases from V and 1 base from J, with 12 bases between. The CDR3 spells CASSFSLRVQETQYF. The CDR3, as DNA: TGTGCCAGCAGCTTCTCTCTCAGAGTCCAAGAGACCCAGTACTTC.

This sequence joins TRBV6-1 and TRBJ2-7; TRBD2 matches 8 bases. CDR3 length equals 17 residues. CDR1 is MNHNS and CDR2 is SASEGT in the germline V gene. V gave up 4 bases and J gave up 2 bases; unmatched junction bases: 13. The DNA for the CDR3 is TGTGCCAGCAGTGGAGCCCTGCAGGGGACTAGGACCTACGAGCAGTACTTC. Translating gives CASSGALQGTRTYEQYF.

The J gene is TRBJ1-1, the V gene TRBV28; tentatively, D is TRBD1 (5 bases). V dropped 7 bases and J dropped 5 bases, with 11 bases sitting between them. Germline CDR1 MDHEN, CDR2 SYDVKM. This CDR3 is 12 amino acids long. The CDR3 nucleotides read TGTGCCAGCACAGGGTTTGAGACTGAAGCTTTCTTT. Translating gives CASTGFETEAFF.